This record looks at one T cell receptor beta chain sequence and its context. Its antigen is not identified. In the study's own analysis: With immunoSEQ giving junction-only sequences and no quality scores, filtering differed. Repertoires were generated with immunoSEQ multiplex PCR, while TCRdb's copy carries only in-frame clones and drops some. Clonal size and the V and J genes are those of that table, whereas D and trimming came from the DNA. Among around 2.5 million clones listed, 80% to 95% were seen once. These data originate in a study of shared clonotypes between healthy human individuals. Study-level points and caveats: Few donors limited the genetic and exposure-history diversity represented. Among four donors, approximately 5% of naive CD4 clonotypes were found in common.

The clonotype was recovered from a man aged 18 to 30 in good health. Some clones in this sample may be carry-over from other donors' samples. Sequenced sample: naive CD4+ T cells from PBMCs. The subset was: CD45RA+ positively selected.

The CDR3 spells CASSPYPYTTEVDEQFF. In nucleotides, the CDR3 is TGTGCCAGCAGTCCGTACCCTTACACGACCGAAGTGGATGAGCAGTTCTTC. This chain joins TRBV28 and TRBJ2-1; D gene uncertain. Between the trimmed V and J ends, which lost 5 bases and 8 bases, there was a span of 25 bases. Germline V CDR1 and CDR2: MDHEN, SYDVKM. CDR3 size: 17 residues.